This T cell receptor (beta chain) was obtained from a study of T cell responses to AZD1222 COVID-19 vaccine. Study results and caveats: Just five to seven AZD1222 recipients tested seropositive at baseline. Spike-specific TCRs gained breadth and depth after people received two AZD1222 doses.

The repertoire was sequenced with immunoSEQ multiplex PCR; TCRdb's copy has only in-frame clones and lacks some. The sample records around 120,000 clones, more than 75% being singletons. This clone was recorded once. Its antigen is undetermined. Trimming pared 6 bases from V and 1 base from J, leaving 7 bases between. This CDR3 is 13 amino acids long. Germline V gene lookup returns CDR1 MNHEY and CDR2 SVGAGI. The source of this sequence is an adult who received the AZD1222 COVID-19 vaccine. The V and J genes are TRBV6-5 and TRBJ1-5; no clear D. Material: peripheral blood, obtained 28 days after the second AZD1222 dose. CDR3 protein: CASSPYSNQPQHF. DNA of the CDR3: TGTGCCAGCAGCCCATACAGCAATCAGCCCCAGCATTTT.